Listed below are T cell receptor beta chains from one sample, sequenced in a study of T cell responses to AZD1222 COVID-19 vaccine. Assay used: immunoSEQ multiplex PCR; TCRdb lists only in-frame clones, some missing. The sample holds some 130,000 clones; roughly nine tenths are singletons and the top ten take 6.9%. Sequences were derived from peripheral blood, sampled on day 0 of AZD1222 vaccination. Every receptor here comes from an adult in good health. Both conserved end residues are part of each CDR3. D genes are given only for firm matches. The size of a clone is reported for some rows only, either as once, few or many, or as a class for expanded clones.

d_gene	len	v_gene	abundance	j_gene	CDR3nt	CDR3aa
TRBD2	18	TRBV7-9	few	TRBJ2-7	TGTGCCAGCAGCTTTTCTACTAGCGGGGGACGCCTATCCTACGAGCAGTACTTC	CASSFSTSGGRLSYEQYF
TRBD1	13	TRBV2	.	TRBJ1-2	TGTGCCAGCCCGCCGGGACAGAACTATGGCTACACCTTC	CASPPGQNYGYTF
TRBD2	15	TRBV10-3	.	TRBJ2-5	TGTGCCATCAGTGAGAAGCGGGGAGGTGGAGAGACCCAGTACTTC	CAISEKRGGGETQYF
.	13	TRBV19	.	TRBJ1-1	TGTGCCAGTAGTGCCGGGGCCTACACTGAAGCTTTCTTT	CASSAGAYTEAFF
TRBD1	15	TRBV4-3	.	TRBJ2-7	TGCGCCAGCAGCCGAATCGGGACAGGGGCCCACGAGCAGTACTTC	CASSRIGTGAHEQYF
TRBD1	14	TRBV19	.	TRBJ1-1	TGTGCCAGTAGTGCCGACAGGGGAGACACTGAAGCTTTCTTT	CASSADRGDTEAFF
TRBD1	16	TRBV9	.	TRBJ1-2	TGTGCCAGCAGCGCAGCCGGACAGGGGAGTAACTATGGCTACACCTTC	CASSAAGQGSNYGYTF
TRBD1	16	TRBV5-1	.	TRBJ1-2	TGCGCCAGCAGCCGGACTGAAGGGGGCAGGCCTTATGGCTACACCTTC	CASSRTEGGRPYGYTF
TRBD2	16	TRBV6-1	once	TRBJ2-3	TGTGCCAGCAGGGAATTAGCGGGACTCGCCGCAGATACGCAGTATTTT	CASRELAGLAADTQYF
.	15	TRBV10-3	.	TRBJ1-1	TGTGCCATCAGTGAGTTCGGGACAACGAACACTGAAGCTTTCTTT	CAISEFGTTNTEAFF
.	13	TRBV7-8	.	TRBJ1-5	TGTGCCAGCAGCTTAGCTAGGGAGCAGCCCCAGCATTTT	CASSLAREQPQHF
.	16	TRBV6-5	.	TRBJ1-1	TGTGCCAGCAGTTACTGGGGAGGGGGGGAGAACACTGAAGCTTTCTTT	CASSYWGGGENTEAFF
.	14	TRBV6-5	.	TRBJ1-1	TGTGCCAGCAGATACAGGGAGGGGAACACTGAAGCTTTCTTT	CASRYREGNTEAFF
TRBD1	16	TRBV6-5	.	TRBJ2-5	TGTGCCAGCAGTTACTCGATGCGTGGACAGGGGGAGACCCAGTACTTC	CASSYSMRGQGETQYF
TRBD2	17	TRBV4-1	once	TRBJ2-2	TGCGCCAGCAGCCCCCATCGGGGGGAGGCCAACACCGGGGAGCTGTTTTTT	CASSPHRGEANTGELFF
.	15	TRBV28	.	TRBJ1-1	TGTGCCAGCAGTTTGAGGCAGTTCATGAACACTGAAGCTTTCTTT	CASSLRQFMNTEAFF
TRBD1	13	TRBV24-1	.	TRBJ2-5	TGTGCCACCAGTGATCGCGGGACAGGGGGCGCGAACTTC	CATSDRGTGGANF
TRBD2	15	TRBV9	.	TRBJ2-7	TGTGCCAGCAGTCCTAGCGGGGTAAGCTCCTACGAGCAGTACTTC	CASSPSGVSSYEQYF
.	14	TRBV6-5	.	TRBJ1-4	TGTGCCAGCAGTTCGACAGTGACTAATGAAAAACTGTTTTTT	CASSSTVTNEKLFF
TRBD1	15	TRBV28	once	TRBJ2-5	TGTGCCAGCAGTCCCCAGGGACAGGAGGGGGAGACCCAGTACTTC	CASSPQGQEGETQYF